This T cell receptor beta chain was identified in a study of T cell clonotyping in hematopoietic cell transplantation. Method: immunoSEQ multiplex PCR; TCRdb's copy keeps in-frame clones and lacks some. The sample includes some 40,000 clones, roughly 92% of them seen just once. The source is a woman aged 45-60 years in good health. Some clones in this sample may be carry-over from other donors' samples. What was sequenced was peripheral blood mononuclear cells.

The CDR3 DNA sequence: TGTGCCAGCAGTCCGGACGGGGCGGGGGAGCTGTTTTTT. This translates into CASSPDGAGELFF. V gene TRBV27 combines with J gene TRBJ2-2; D is tentatively TRBD1 or TRBD2 (5 bases each). Germline CDR1 MNHEY, CDR2 SMNVEV (reference sequence). The V end lost 5 bases, the J end lost 8 bases, and 12 bases lay between the germline ends. This CDR3 has 13 residues.